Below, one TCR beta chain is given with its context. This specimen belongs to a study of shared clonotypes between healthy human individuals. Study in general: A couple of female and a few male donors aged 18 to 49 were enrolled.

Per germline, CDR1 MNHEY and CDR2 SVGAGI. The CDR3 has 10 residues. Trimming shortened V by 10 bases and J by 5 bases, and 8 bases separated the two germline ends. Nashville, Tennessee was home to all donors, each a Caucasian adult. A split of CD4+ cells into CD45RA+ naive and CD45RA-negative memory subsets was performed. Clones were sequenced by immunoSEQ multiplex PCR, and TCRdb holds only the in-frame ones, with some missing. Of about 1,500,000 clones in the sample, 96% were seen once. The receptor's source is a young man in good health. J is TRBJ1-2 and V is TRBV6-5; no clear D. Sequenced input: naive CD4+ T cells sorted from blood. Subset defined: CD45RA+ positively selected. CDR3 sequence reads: CATNPYGYTF. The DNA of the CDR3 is TGTGCCACCAACCCTTATGGCTACACCTTC.